This T cell receptor beta chain originates from a study of blood T cell repertoires in COVID-19. The wider study: Acute-phase and convalescent COVID-19 samples originated in the United States, Italy and Spain. T cells, B-cell-depleted T cells, or PBMCs supplied cDNA or gDNA.

Per the original data handling: Quantification of nucleated cells was approximated via reference gene primer amplification. Repertoires were generated with immunoSEQ multiplex PCR, while TCRdb's copy carries only in-frame clones and drops some. D and trimming come from the DNA, and the V and J calls and clone size come from that table. The repertoire has some 210,000 clones, approximately 91% of them found once; the top ten carry about 5%. This CDR3 spans 16 amino acids. Trimming took 1 base from V and 0 from J, leaving 9 bases between them. Germline V gene sequence: CDR1 SEHNR, CDR2 FQNEAQ (reference sequence).

The sequencing input was peripheral blood. This TCR came from a woman between 40 and 50 years old with acute or convalescent COVID-19. The chain is built from TRBV7-9 and TRBJ1-4; D call uncertain. Written as DNA, the CDR3 is TGTGCCAGCAGCTTAGGAGGCGGTGCAACTAATGAAAAACTGTTTTTT. Its protein product is CASSLGGGATNEKLFF.